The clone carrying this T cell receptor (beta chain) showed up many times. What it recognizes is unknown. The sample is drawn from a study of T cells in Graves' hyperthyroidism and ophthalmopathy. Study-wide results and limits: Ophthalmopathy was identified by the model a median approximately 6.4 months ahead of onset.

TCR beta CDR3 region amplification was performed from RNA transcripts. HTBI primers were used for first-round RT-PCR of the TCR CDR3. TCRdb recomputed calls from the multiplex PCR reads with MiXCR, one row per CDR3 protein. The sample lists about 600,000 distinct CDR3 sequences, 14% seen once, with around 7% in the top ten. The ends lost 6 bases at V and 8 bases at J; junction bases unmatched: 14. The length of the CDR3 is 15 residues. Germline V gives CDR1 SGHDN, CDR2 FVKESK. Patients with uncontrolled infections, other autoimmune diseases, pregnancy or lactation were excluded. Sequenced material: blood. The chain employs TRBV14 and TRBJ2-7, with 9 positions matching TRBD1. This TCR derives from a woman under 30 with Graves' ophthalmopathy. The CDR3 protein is CASSFWTGADNKQYF. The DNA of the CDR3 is TGTGCCAGCAGTTTTTGGACAGGGGCCGACAATAAGCAGTACTTC. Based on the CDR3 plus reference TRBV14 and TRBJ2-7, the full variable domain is EAGVTQFPSHSVIEKGQTVTLRCDPISGHDNLYWYRRVMGKEIKFLLHFVKESKQDESGMPNNRFLAERTGGTYSTLKVQPAELEDSGVYFCASSFWTGADNKQYFGPGTRLTVT.